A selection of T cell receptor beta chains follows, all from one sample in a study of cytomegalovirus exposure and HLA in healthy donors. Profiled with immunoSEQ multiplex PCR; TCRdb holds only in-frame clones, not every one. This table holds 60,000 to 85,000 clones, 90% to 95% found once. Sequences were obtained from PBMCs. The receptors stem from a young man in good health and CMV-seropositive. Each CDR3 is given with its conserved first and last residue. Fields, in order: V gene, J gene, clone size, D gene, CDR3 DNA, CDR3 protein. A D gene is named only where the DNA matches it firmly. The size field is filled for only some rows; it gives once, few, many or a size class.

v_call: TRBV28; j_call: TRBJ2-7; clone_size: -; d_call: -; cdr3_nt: TGTGCCAGCAGTTACACTTCCGCGGGAATATACGAGCAGTACTTC; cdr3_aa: CASSYTSAGIYEQYF
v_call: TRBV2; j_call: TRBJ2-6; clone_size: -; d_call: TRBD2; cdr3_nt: TGTGCCAGCATTCGGGGGGGGCCCAGGTCTGGGGCCAACGTCCTGACTTTC; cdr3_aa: CASIRGGPRSGANVLTF
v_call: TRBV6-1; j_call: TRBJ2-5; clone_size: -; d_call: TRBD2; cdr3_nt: TGTGCCAGCAGTGCGAGGACTAGCGGGAGCAAGGAGACCCAGTACTTC; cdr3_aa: CASSARTSGSKETQYF
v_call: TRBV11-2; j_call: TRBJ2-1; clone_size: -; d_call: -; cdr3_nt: TGTGCCAGCACTAGGGACTTCCAGGAGACTGAGCAGTTCTTC; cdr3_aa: CASTRDFQETEQFF
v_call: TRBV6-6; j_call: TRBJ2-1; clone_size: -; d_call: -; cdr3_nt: TGTGCCAGCAGACGCCGTCGAGAGGACAATGAGCAGTTCTTC; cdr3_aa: CASRRRREDNEQFF
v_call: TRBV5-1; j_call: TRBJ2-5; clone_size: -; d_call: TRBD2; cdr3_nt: TGCGCCAGCAGCTTGGCCAGCGGGGGCCAGGGCGTAGAGACCCAGTACTTC; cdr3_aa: CASSLASGGQGVETQYF
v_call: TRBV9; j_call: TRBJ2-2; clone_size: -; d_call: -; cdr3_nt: TGTGCCAGCAGCCCCCGGAGCCAGGCGAAGGGGGGGGAGCTGTTTTTT; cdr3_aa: CASSPRSQAKGGELFF
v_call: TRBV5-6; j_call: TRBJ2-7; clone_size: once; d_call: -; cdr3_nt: TGTGCCAGCAGCTTCAGCGACGAGCAGTACTTC; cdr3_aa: CASSFSDEQYF
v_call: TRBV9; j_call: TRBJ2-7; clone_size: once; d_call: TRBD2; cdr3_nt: TGTGCCAGCAGCGCCTCGACTAGCGCCCTCTCCTACGAGCAGTACTTC; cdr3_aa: CASSASTSALSYEQYF
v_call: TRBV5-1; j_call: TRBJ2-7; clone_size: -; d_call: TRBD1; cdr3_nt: TGCGCCAGCAGCCTGGGGACAGGACCGGGGTACGAGCAGTACTTC; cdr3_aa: CASSLGTGPGYEQYF
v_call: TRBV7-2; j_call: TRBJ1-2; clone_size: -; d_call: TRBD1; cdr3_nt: TGTGCCAGCAGCCCCAGACAGGGAATGAACTATGGCTACACCTTC; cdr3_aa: CASSPRQGMNYGYTF
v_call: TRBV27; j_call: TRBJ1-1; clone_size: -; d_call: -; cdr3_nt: TGTGCCAGCAGTGCAGGAATGCTATACAATGAAGCTTTCTTT; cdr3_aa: CASSAGMLYNEAFF
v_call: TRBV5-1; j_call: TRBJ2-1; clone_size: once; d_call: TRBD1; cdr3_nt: TGCGCCAGCAGCACCGGGACAGGGTTTGGTGAGCAGTTCTTC; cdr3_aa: CASSTGTGFGEQFF
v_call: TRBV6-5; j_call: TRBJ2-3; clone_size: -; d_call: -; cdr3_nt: TGTGCCAGCAGTTATGGGTACGGGGGAGTTGCAGATACGCAGTATTTT; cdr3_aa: CASSYGYGGVADTQYF
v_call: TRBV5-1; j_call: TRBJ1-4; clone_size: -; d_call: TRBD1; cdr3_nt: TGCGCCAGCTCCCGGGACAGGATGTCCACTAATGAAAAACTGTTTTTT; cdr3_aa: CASSRDRMSTNEKLFF
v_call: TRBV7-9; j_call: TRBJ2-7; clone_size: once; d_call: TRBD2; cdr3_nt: TGTGCCAGCAGCTCATTACTAGCGGGAGGATTCTACGAGCAGTACTTC; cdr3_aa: CASSSLLAGGFYEQYF
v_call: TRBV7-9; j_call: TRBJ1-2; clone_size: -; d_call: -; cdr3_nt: TGTGCCAGCAGCTCCCTGGGGGACTGGGGAGGAATCCGCTATGGCTACACCTTC; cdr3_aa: CASSSLGDWGGIRYGYTF
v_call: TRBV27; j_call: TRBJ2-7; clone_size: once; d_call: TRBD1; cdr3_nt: TGTGCCAGCAGGCAGGACAGGGGGCTGGGAGAGCAGTACTTC; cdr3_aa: CASRQDRGLGEQYF
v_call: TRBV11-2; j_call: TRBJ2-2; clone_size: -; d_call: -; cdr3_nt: TGTGCCAGCAGCTTAGATCGCAGGGGGGTTACCGGGGAGCTGTTTTTT; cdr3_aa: CASSLDRRGVTGELFF
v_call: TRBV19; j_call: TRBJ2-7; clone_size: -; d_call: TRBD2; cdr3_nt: TGTGCCAGTAGTCCACAGACTAGCGGGAGCGTGAACGAGCAGTACTTC; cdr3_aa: CASSPQTSGSVNEQYF
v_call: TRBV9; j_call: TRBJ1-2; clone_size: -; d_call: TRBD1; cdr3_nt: TGTGCCAGCAGCAAAAGCCCGACAGGGGGCGGCTACTATGGCTACACCTTC; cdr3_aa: CASSKSPTGGGYYGYTF
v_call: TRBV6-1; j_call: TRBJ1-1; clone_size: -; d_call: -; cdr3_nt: TGTGCCAGCCGCGGGGACGGTGGGACTGAAGCTTTCTTT; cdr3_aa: CASRGDGGTEAFF
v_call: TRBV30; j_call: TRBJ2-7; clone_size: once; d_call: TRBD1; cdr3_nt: TGTGCCTGGAGTGTATGGACAGGAACTTACGAGCAGTACTTC; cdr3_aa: CAWSVWTGTYEQYF
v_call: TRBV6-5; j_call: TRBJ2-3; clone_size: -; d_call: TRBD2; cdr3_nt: TGTGCCAGCGCCGGGAGGGGACGCACAGATACGCAGTATTTT; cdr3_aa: CASAGRGRTDTQYF
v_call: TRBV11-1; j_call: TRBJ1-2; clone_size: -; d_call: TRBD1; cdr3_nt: TGTGCCAGCAGCCTCGTGGGACAGAGAGAATATGGCTACACCTTC; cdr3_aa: CASSLVGQREYGYTF
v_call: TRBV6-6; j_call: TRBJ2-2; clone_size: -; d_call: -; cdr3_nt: TGTGCCAGCAGTTACGTTCAGGGTGGCGGGGAGCTGTTTTTT; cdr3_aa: CASSYVQGGGELFF
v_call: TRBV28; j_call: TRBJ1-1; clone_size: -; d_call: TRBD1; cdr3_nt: TGTGCCAGCAGTTTATCCCGCAGGGGGCAAACTGAAGCTTTCTTT; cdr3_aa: CASSLSRRGQTEAFF
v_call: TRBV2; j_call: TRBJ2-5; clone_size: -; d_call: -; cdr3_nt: TGTGCCAGCAGTTGGACAGCGAAAGAGACCCAGTACTTC; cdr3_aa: CASSWTAKETQYF